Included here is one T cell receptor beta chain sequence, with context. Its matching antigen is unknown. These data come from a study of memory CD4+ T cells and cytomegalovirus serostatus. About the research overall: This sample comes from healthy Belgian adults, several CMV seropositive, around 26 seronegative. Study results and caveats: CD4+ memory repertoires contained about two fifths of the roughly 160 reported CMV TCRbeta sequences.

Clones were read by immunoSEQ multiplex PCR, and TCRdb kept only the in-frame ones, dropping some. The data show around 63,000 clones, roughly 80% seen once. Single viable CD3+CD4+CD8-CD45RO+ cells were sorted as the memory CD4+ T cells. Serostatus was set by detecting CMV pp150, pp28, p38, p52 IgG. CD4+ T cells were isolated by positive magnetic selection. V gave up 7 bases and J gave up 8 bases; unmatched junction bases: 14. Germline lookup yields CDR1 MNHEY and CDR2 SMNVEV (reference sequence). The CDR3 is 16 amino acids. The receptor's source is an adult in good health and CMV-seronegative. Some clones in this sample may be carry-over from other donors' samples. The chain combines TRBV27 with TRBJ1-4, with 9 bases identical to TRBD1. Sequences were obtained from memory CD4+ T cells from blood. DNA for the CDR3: TGTGCCAGCACTTCTCGTACAGGGGGCGCGGGGGAAAAACTGTTTTTT. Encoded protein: CASTSRTGGAGEKLFF.